This TCR beta chain originates from a study of blood T cell repertoires in COVID-19 (dated by TCRdb to 2018 to 2021). Study-level background: Samples from collaborators originated in the United States, Italy and Spain and spanned both the acute and convalescent phases of COVID-19. Where HLA class I and class II types were available, the types were taken from metadata supplied by the sample provider, not from assay-based typing. Subjects who had been exposed to COVID-19, were actively infected with it, or had recovered from it provided the deeply sampled blood TCRbeta repertoires that made up the dataset. The samples were drawn from the first 160 participants of the ongoing ImmuneRACE study and from some 1,300 subjects provided by 6 global collaborators. The repertoires were released in a freely available public database meant as a resource for research on the immune response to SARS-CoV-2. The prospective study material was composed of cDNA or gDNA derived from T cells, B-cell-depleted T cells, or PBMCs. A de-identified subject ID, COVID-19 status, age in years and sex were almost always included in the sample metadata.

What the study reported, not specific to this receptor: The quantity of clinical and demographic metadata differed by source and by participant and was supplied without curation.

The immunoSEQ Assay, a bias-controlled multiplex PCR, was used to amplify TCRbeta CDR3 regions from genomic DNA. Per the original workflow: Within the assay, amplification of reference gene primers was used to estimate how many nucleated cells each sample contained. To quantify the absolute abundance of each unique TCRbeta CDR3 rearrangement, sequence reads were collapsed and filtered. For each sample, productive Simpson clonality was calculated by taking the square root of Simpson's diversity index across productive rearrangements. The table was pulled from immuneACCESS by TCRdb, which kept in-frame rearrangements only. Such tables lose some clones; where checked, under half of the loss comes from unresolved V genes, and the rest has no known cause. Clone size and the V and J calls come from that table; the DNA yielded D and trimming. Here the sample has fewer than 400,000 clones; around 83% occur a single time. Just under 3% of the sample comes from the top ten.

The collaborating institutions used their own protocols to collect whole blood in K2EDTA tubes. For TCRbeta analysis, collaborator samples were shipped as frozen whole blood, as isolated PBMCs, or as DNA extracted from either sample type. Including cysteine and phenylalanine, the CDR3 has 15 amino acids. Kept here is only the CDR3 DNA, which spans 45 bases and is read in frame from base 1. After removal of 7 bases from V and 1 base from J, the junction retains 5 bases not matched to a gene. CDR1 LNHDA and CDR2 SQIVND were looked up in the germline V gene (reference sequence). Turning to this clone: What this receptor recognizes is not known. The input lacks base qualities; no much larger clone sits a single base away.

The sequence was obtained from a man younger than 40 with active or convalescent COVID-19. Sequenced material: peripheral blood. Recombination linked TRBV19 to TRBJ2-2; the central 8 bases match TRBD2. CDR3 sequence: CASKTSGRNTGELFF. The sequenced DNA: TGTGCCAGTAAAACGAGCGGGAGGAACACCGGGGAGCTGTTTTTT.